Presented here are 3 T cell receptor beta chains from one specimen sequenced in a study of breast tumors, draining lymph nodes, adjacent tissues. Breast cancer patients provided tissue from their axillary draining lymph nodes. TCRdb recomputed calls from the multiplex PCR reads with MiXCR, one row per CDR3 protein. The sample lists about 180,000 distinct CDR3 sequences; about 33% were seen once. Material: axillary lymph node tissue. The receptor source for this set is a female donor with breast cancer. Some clones in this sample may be carry-over from other donors' samples.

This clonotype was detected only once. The chain has TRBV12-5 and TRBJ2-1; 13 bases match TRBD2. The CDR3 is 15 amino acids. The V and J ends lost 3 bases and 9 bases, in that order; junction bases with no gene match: 5. Per the germline V gene, CDR1 is LGHNT and CDR2 is FRNRAP. Written as DNA, the CDR3 is TGTGCTAGTGGTTTTACTAGCGGGAGGGAGGCTGAGCAGTTCTTC. Encoded protein: CASGFTSGREAEQFF.

This clonotype was seen ten or more times. V gene TRBV5-6 combines with J gene TRBJ2-5, with unresolved D. CDR1 and CDR2 from the germline V gene are SGHDT and YYEEEE. The CDR3 length is 13 residues. Trimming pared 4 bases from V and 4 bases from J, leaving 11 bases between. This chain's CDR3 is CASSPSHGETQYF. CDR3 in DNA: TGTGCCAGCAGCCCGAGCCACGGAGAGACCCAGTACTTC. Variable domain in full (rest from reference TRBV5-6 and TRBJ2-5): DAGVTQSPTHLIKTRGQQVTLRCSPKSGHDTVSWYQQALGQGPQFIFQYYEEEERQRGNFPDRFSGHQFPNYSSELNVNALLLGDSALYLCASSPSHGETQYFGPGTRLLVL.

This clonotype was detected many times. In nucleotides, the CDR3 is TGTGCCTGGAGCGCGGGACAGGGGATCAACGAGCAGTACTTC. It is translated as CAWSAGQGINEQYF. The chain links TRBV30 to TRBJ2-7; 10 nucleotides align to TRBD1. This CDR3 is built from 14 residues. Germline-derived CDR1 and CDR2 are GTSNPN and SVGIG (reference sequence). Trimming cost V 3 bases and J 5 bases; bases outside gene matches: 7.